This record looks at one T cell receptor beta chain sequence and its context. Its antigen remains unidentified. The data were taken from a study of cytomegalovirus exposure and HLA in healthy donors. Notes on the study in general: In an earlier analysis, about 87% or about 30%: the productive usage of most TCR beta V segments.

PCR employed 60 Vbeta and 13 Jbeta primers. Method: immunoSEQ multiplex PCR; TCRdb's copy keeps in-frame clones and lacks some. The repertoire holds 150,000 to 200,000 clones, with roughly 79% as singletons. The sequencing input was PBMCs. This TCR was sampled from a man aged 30 to 45 in good health and CMV-seronegative.

In nucleotides, the CDR3 is TGTGCCAGCAGCGGGGGTTCCTACAATGAGCAGTTCTTC. Translating it yields CASSGGSYNEQFF. This sequence joins TRBV28 and TRBJ2-1, with D possibly being TRBD2 (6 bases). This CDR3 contains 13 residues. Looked up from germline, CDR1 is MDHEN and CDR2 is SYDVKM. Trimming shortened V by 6 bases and J by 1 base, and 7 bases separated the two germline ends. The whole variable domain, remainder taken from reference TRBV28 and TRBJ2-1, is DVKVTQSSRYLVKRTGEKVFLECVQDMDHENMFWYRQDPGLGLRLIYFSYDVKMKEKGDIPEGYSVSREKKERFSLILESASTNQTSMYLCASSGGSYNEQFFGPGTRLTVL.